This T cell receptor beta chain appears in the sequencing data of a study of blood T cells in healthy people across ages. To note about this clonotype: Its antigen is currently unknown.

The use of a sample-barcoded 5' primer and a J-beta primer mix characterized a second PCR of roughly 6 to 12 cycles. TCRdb re-derived calls from the 5' RACE reads in MiXCR, one entry per CDR3 protein. The data show some 1.5 million distinct CDR3 sequences, approximately 30% seen once. V lost 4 bases to trimming and J lost 5 bases, with 9 bases between them. Looked up from germline, CDR1 is SGHTA and CDR2 is FQGNSA. This CDR3 has 13 residues. Study-level points and caveats: In the absence of known donor CMV status, changes in expanded clonotypes were possibly confounded. Leaving the PBMCs unsorted stopped any conclusive comparison of naive versus antigen-experienced cells. Both higher diversity and more naive CD4+ cells marked long-lived donors when set against aged donors. Estimates of total diversity, which came from one million sequenced T cells, were considered to be underestimates.

The sequencing input was blood. This TCR derives from a woman aged 25 to 39 in good health. The chain uses TRBV7-2 and TRBJ1-5; D is uncertain. CDR3 sequence: CASSSAVDQPQHF. The CDR3 nucleotides read TGTGCCAGCAGCTCAGCAGTGGATCAGCCCCAGCATTTT.